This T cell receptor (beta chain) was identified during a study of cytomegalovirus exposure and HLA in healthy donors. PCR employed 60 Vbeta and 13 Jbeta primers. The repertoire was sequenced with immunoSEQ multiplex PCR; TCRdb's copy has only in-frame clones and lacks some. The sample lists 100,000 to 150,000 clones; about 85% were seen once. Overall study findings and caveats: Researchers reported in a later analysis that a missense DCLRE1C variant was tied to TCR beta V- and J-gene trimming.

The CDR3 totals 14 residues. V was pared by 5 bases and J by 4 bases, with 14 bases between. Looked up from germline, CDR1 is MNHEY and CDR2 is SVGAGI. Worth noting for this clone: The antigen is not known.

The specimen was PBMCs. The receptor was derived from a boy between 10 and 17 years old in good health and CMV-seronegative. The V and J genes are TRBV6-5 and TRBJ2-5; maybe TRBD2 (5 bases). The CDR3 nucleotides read TGTGCCAGCAGTCGGGGTCCCCAAGGAGAGACCCAGTACTTC. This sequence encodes CASSRGPQGETQYF.